Sequencing of this T cell receptor beta chain was carried out in a study of OX40 agonist ivuxolimab in advanced cancers. This clone was counted a few times. Measured with immunoSEQ multiplex PCR; TCRdb has only the in-frame clones, and not every one. The sample has some 86,000 clones; roughly 84% are singletons. CDR1 and CDR2 from the germline V gene are SGHVS and FNYEAQ. Unmatched junction bases numbered 3, after V lost 5 bases and J lost 8 bases. This CDR3 is built from 13 residues. Sequenced material: CD4+ or CD8+ T cells sorted from blood, taken in a trial of the OX40 agonist ivuxolimab. The rearrangement uses TRBV7-6 and TRBJ1-6; 7 positions match TRBD1. This receptor was identified in an adult with an advanced solid tumor such as melanoma, head and neck, liver or kidney cancer. As DNA, the CDR3 is TGTGCCAGCAGCCGCAGGGGGGATTCACCCCTCCACTTT. Protein product: CASSRRGDSPLHF. Variable domain in full (rest from reference TRBV7-6 and TRBJ1-6): GAGVSQSPRYKVTKRGQDVALRCDPISGHVSLYWYRQALGQGPEFLTYFNYEAQQDKSGLPNDRFSAERPEGSISTLTIQRTEQRDSAMYRCASSRRGDSPLHFGNGTRLTVT.